The entry below describes one T cell receptor (beta chain). The antigen remains unidentified. This CDR3 spans 18 amino acids. Germline CDR1 MNHEY, CDR2 SMNVEV (reference sequence). The ends lost 3 bases at V and 1 base at J; junction bases unmatched: 9. This sample was included in a study of cytomegalovirus exposure and HLA in healthy donors. General study results and limits: The authors enumerated 180 or so TCR beta chains as linked to cytomegalovirus. The sole available immune exposure information was CMV serostatus.

The primer mix had 60 Vbeta and 13 Jbeta primers. The repertoire was sequenced with immunoSEQ multiplex PCR; TCRdb's copy has only in-frame clones and lacks some. Of some 220,000 clones in the sample, about 89% are singletons; the top ten hold 0.95% to 1.1%. Sampled while nominally healthy, donors likely had unrecorded immune exposures. The clonotype was recovered from a woman aged 18-35 years in good health and CMV-seronegative. The chain joins TRBV27 to TRBJ2-6, with 7 positions matching TRBD2. The specimen sequenced was PBMCs. CDR3 sequence reads: CASSFFGGGRSGANVLTF. The CDR3, as DNA: TGTGCCAGCAGTTTCTTTGGGGGAGGGCGGTCTGGGGCCAACGTCCTGACTTTC.